This TCR beta chain was obtained from a study of spatial heterogeneity in lung cancer. TCRdb re-analysed the 5' RACE reads in MiXCR, keeping a single row per CDR3 protein. This table has about 20,000 distinct CDR3 sequences, less than 6% appearing once. Documented time point: sample taken at primary tumor resection. This clonotype was recorded many times. This receptor was identified in a male donor with early-stage non-small cell lung cancer. This material consisted of PBMCs, taken at surgery.

The CDR3 loop reads CASSQVGGTPSTDTQYF. CDR3 bases: TGTGCCAGCAGCCAGGTAGGCGGGACACCTAGCACAGATACGCAGTATTTT. This chain uses TRBV4-2 with TRBJ2-3; D is perhaps TRBD1 or TRBD2 (6 bases each). The germline CDR1 and CDR2 sequences are LGHNA and YNFKEQ. The CDR3 is 17 residues long. V was pared by 3 bases and J by 0 bases, with 16 bases between.